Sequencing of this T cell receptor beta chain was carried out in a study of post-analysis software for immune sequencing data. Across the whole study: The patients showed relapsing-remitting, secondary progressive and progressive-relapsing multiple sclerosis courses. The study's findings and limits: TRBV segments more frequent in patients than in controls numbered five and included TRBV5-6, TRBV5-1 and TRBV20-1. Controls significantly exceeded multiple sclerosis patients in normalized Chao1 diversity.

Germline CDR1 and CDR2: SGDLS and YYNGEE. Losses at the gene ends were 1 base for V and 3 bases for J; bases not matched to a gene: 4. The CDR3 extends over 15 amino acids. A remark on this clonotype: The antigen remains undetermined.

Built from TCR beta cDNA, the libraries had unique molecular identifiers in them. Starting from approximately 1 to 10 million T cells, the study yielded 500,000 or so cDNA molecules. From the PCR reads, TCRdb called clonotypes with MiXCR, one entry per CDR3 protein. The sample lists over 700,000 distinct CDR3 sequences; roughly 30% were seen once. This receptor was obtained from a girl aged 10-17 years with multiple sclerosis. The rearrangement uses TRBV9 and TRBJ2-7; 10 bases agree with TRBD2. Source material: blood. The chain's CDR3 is CASSVTGTSVYEQYF. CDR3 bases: TGTGCCAGCAGCGTAACCGGGACTAGCGTCTACGAGCAGTACTTC.